Listed here are 3 T cell receptor beta chains from one sample, sequenced in a study of T cells in Graves' hyperthyroidism and ophthalmopathy. Amplified regions were TCR beta CDR3 sequences from RNA transcripts. An initial round of RT-PCR targeting the TCR CDR3 relied on the HTBI primer set. TCRdb ran MiXCR on the multiplex PCR reads and lists one entry per CDR3 protein. The table lists about 300,000 distinct CDR3 sequences, more than 10% of them singletons. The sequencing sample was made of blood. The receptors were gathered from a woman in her twenties or thirties with Graves' hyperthyroidism that later progressed to Graves' ophthalmopathy.

Ten or more counts support this clonotype. The chain recombines TRBV24-1 with TRBJ1-5; D is perhaps TRBD1 (6 bases). CDR1 KGHDR and CDR2 SFDVKD come from the germline V gene. The CDR3 spans 14 residues. V shed 9 bases and J shed 7 bases, with 18 bases lying between them. The CDR3 here is CATGGLQGGQPQHF. CDR3 bases: TGTGCCACCGGGGGTCTACAGGGAGGGCAGCCCCAGCATTTT.

Only a few counts were recorded for this clonotype. This chain connects TRBV7-8 to TRBJ2-7; perhaps TRBD2 as D (6 bases). Germline CDR1 and CDR2: SGHVS and FQNEAQ. The CDR3 covers 10 residues. With 8 bases removed from V and 6 bases from J, the gap between germline ends came to 8 bases. CDR3 protein: CASPRGEQYF. For the CDR3, the DNA is TGTGCCAGCCCGCGGGGCGAGCAGTACTTC.

This clonotype has ten or more counts. The V and J genes are TRBV20-1 and TRBJ2-7; TRBD2 aligns across 10 bases. CDR1 and CDR2 from the germline V gene are DFQATT and SNEGSKA (reference sequence). The CDR3 loop spans 17 amino acids. The V gene end was trimmed by 3 bases and the J gene end by 3 bases; junction bases not matched to a gene: 14. CDR3 protein: CSASPSGTSVFIYEQYF. The CDR3 DNA follows: TGCAGTGCTAGTCCATCCGGGACTAGCGTCTTTATCTACGAGCAGTACTTC.